The 10 T cell receptor beta chains below come from one sample, sequenced in a study of T cells expressing NK-cell markers (dated by TCRdb to 2018 to 2020). Library creation used 5' RACE. Sequencing relied on an Illumina HiSeq 2000. The reads were reprocessed in TCRdb, with one entry per CDR3 protein sequence and no accompanying DNA. This sample's listing comprises about 300,000 distinct CDR3 sequences. The ten top clones hold 4% to 5% of the sample. Material for sequencing was blood T cells: a sorted CD56 or NKG2C T cell subset, CD4+ or CD8+ T cells, or bulk PBMC T cells (not recorded which). These receptors came from a woman between 18 and 70 years old in good health.

The V and J genes are TRBV20-1 and TRBJ2-7; TCRdb gives TRBD2 as the D gene, but with no DNA this cannot be confirmed. The germline CDR1 and CDR2 sequences are DFQATT and SNEGSKA (reference sequence). This CDR3 contains 13 residues. The CDR3 loop reads CSAREPSRGEQYF.

The chain combines TRBV11-3 with TRBJ1-1; the TRBD1 assignment by TCRdb is unverifiable without DNA. CDR3 size: 15 residues. Germline CDR1 and CDR2: SGHNT and YENEEA. This CDR3 is CASSLGTGGNTEAFF.

The gene calls are TRBV20-1 and TRBJ2-1; with no DNA, the TCRdb D assignment of TRBD1 cannot be verified. The germline gives CDR1 DFQATT, CDR2 SNEGSKA (reference sequence). The CDR3 is made up of 14 amino acids. The chain's CDR3 is CSARDAGSYNEQFF.

This rearrangement joins TRBV7-9 to TRBJ1-2; TCRdb proposes TRBD1, but this gene call is untestable without DNA. The germline gives CDR1 SEHNR, CDR2 FQNEAQ (reference sequence). The CDR3 is 14 amino acids. The CDR3 spells CASSPGGGSRGYTF.

The chain employs TRBV5-1 and TRBJ1-5; with no DNA, the TCRdb D assignment of TRBD1 cannot be verified. This CDR3 region has 18 residues. The germline V gene encodes CDR1 SGHRS and CDR2 YFSETQ. CDR3 in amino acids: CASSPETGIRPCNQPQHF.

This chain links TRBV11-2 with TRBJ2-5; the TCRdb D gene call, TRBD1, has no DNA to confirm it. From germline, CDR1 is SGHAT and CDR2 FQNNGV. This CDR3 is built from 15 residues. CDR3 sequence: CASSRTDWGEETQYF.

The genes are TRBV20-1 and TRBJ2-1. From germline, CDR1 is DFQATT and CDR2 SNEGSKA (reference sequence). This CDR3 spans 14 amino acids. The CDR3 is CSARELPNSAEQFF.

This chain links TRBV4-1 with TRBJ2-3; the TCRdb call, TRBD2, lacks DNA for checking. Germline CDR1 is MGHRA and CDR2 is YSYEKL. The CDR3 loop spans 17 amino acids. The chain's CDR3 is CASSHVNLGLSTDTQYF.

CDR3: CASSSLTRGIEYF. The chain has TRBV12-3 or TRBV12-4 and TRBJ2-7; TCRdb's D call, TRBD2, is unchecked because there is no DNA. This CDR3 has 13 residues.

This chain uses TRBV5-1 with TRBJ1-4. Germline V gives CDR1 SGHRS, CDR2 YFSETQ. CDR3 length: 15 residues. The CDR3 loop is CASSLSGMTNEKLFF. Supplemented by reference TRBV5-1 and TRBJ1-4, the full variable domain reads KAGVTQTPRYLIKTRGQQVTLSCSPISGHRSVSWYQQTPGQGLQFLFEYFSETQRNKGNFPGRFSGRQFSNSRSEMNVSTLELGDSALYLCASSLSGMTNEKLFFGSGTQLSVL.